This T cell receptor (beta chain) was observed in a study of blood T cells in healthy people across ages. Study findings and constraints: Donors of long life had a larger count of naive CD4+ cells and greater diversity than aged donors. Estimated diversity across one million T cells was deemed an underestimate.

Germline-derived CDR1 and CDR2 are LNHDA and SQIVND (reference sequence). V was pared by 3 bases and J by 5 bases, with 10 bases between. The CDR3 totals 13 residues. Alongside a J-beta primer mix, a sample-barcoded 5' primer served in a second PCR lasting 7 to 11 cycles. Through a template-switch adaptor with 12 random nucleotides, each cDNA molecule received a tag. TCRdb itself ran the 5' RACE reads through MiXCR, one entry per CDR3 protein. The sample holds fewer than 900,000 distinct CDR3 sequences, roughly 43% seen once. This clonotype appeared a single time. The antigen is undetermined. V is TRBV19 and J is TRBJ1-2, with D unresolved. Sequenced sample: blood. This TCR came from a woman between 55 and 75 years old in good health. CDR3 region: CASSIGAAYGYTF. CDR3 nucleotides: TGTGCCAGTAGTATTGGAGCAGCATATGGCTACACCTTC.